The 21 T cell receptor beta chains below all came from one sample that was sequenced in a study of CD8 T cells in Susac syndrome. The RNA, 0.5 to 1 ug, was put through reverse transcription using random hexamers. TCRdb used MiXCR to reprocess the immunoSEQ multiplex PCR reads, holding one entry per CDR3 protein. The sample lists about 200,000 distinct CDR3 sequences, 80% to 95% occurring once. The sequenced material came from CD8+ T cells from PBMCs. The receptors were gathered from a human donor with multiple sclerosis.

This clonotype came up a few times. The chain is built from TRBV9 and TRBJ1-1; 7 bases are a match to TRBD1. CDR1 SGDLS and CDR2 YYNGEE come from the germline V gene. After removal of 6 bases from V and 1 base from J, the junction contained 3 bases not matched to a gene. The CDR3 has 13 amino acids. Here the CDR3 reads CASTQGGNTEAFF. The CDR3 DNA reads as TGTGCCAGCACCCAGGGGGGGAACACTGAAGCTTTCTTT.

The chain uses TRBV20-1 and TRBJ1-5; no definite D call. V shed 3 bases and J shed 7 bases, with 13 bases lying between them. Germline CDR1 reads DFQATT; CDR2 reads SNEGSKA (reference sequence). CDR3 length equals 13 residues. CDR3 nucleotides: TGCAGTGCTAGGGCGGGAGGCTCCCAGCCCCAGCATTTT. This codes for CSARAGGSQPQHF.

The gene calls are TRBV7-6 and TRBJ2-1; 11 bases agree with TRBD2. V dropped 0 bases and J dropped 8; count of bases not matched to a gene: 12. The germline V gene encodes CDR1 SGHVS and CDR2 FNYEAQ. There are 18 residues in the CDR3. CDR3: CASSLARVAGGPVHEQFF. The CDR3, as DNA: TGTGCCAGCAGCTTAGCGAGGGTAGCGGGAGGGCCTGTGCATGAGCAGTTCTTC.

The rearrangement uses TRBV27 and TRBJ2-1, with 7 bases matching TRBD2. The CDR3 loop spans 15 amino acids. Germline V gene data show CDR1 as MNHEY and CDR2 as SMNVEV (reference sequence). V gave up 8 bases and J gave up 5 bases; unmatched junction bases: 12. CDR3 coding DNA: TGTGCCAGCCGGGGGGTGCTTATGTCGGACAATGAGCAGTTCTTC. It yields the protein CASRGVLMSDNEQFF.

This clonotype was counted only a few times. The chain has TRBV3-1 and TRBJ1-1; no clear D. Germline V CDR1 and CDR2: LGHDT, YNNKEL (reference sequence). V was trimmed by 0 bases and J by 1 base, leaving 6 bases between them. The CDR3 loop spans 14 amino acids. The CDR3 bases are TGTGCCAGCAGCCAAGAGGAGGGGAACACTGAAGCTTTCTTT. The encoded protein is CASSQEEGNTEAFF.

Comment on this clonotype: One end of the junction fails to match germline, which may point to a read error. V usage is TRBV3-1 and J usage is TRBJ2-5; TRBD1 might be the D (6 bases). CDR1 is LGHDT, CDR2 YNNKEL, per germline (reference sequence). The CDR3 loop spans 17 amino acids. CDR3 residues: CASRQVIRGGSEETQYF. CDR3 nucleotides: TGTGCCAGCAGACAAGTCATAAGAGGGGGTAGTGAAGAGACCCAGTACTTC.

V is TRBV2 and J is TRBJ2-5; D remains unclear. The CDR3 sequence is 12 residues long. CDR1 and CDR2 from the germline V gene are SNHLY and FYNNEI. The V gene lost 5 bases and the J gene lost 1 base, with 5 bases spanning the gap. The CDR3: CASSTTQETQYF. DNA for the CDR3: TGTGCCAGCAGTACTACCCAAGAGACCCAGTACTTC.

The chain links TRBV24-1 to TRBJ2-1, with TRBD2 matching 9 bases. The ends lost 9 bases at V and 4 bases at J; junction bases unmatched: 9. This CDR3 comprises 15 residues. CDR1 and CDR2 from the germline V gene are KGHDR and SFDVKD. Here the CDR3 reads CATGGAGGSYNEQFF. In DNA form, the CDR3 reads TGTGCCACCGGAGGGGCGGGGGGGTCGTACAATGAGCAGTTCTTC.

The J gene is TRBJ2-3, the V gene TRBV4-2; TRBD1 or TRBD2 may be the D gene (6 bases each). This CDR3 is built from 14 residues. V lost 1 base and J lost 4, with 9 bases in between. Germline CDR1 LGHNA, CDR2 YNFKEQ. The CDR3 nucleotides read TGTGCCAGCAGCCAAGCAGGGGAGGCAGATACGCAGTATTTT. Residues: CASSQAGEADTQYF.

CDR3 bases: TGTGCCAGCAGCAGAACGTGGGACTCCTATACCGGGGAGCTGTTTTTT. Residues: CASSRTWDSYTGELFF. The V and J genes are TRBV5-4 and TRBJ2-2; tentative D call: TRBD2 (6 bases). This CDR3 contains 16 residues. The germline CDR1 and CDR2 sequences are SGHNT and YYREEE (reference sequence). V was trimmed by 4 bases and J by 5 bases, leaving 18 bases between them.

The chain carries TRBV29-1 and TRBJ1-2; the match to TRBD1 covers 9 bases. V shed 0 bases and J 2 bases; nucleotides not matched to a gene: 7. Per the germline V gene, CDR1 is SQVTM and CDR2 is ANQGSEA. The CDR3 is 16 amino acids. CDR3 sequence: CSVEDDRGTGNYGYTF. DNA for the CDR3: TGCAGCGTTGAAGACGATAGAGGGACAGGGAACTATGGCTACACCTTC.

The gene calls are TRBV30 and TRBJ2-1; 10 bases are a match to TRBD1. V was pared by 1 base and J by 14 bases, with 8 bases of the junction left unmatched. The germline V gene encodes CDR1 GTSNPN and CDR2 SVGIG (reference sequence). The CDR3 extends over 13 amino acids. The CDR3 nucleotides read TGTGCCTGGAGTGCCCTGGGCGGGACAGGGGAGTTCTTC. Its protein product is CAWSALGGTGEFF.

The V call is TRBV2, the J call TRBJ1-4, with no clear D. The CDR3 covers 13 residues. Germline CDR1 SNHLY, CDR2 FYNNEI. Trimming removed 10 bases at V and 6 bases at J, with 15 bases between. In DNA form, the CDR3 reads TGTGCCACCTCGACTAGCAGGCATGAAAAACTGTTTTTT. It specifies CATSTSRHEKLFF. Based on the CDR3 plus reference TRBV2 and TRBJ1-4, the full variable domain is EPEVTQTPSHQVTQMGQEVILRCVPISNHLYFYWYRQILGQKVEFLVSFYNNEISEKSEIFDDQFSVERPDGSNFTLKIRSTKLEDSAMYFCATSTSRHEKLFFGSGTQLSVL.

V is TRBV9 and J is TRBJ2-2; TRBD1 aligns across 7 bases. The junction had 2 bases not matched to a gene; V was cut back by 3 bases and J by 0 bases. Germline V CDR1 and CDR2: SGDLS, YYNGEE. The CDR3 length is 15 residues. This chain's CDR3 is CASSAGTANTGELFF. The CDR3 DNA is TGTGCCAGCAGCGCCGGGACAGCGAACACCGGGGAGCTGTTTTTT.

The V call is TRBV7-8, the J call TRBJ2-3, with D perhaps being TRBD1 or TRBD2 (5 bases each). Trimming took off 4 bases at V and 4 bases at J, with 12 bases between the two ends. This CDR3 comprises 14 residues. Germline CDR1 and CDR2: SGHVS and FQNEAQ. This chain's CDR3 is CASSYGTRADTQYF. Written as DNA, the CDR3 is TGTGCCAGCAGCTACGGGACCCGGGCAGATACGCAGTATTTT.

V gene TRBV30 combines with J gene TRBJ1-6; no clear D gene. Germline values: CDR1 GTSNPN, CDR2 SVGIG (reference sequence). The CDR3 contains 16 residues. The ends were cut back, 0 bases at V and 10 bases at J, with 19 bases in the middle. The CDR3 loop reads CAWSVRLGPYGSPLHF. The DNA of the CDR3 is TGTGCCTGGAGTGTACGGCTTGGTCCGTACGGATCACCCCTCCACTTT.

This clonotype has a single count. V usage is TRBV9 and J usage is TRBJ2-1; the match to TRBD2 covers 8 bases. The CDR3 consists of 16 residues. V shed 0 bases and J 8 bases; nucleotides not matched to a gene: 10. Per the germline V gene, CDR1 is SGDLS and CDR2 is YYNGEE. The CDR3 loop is CASSVGAGVSGDEQFF. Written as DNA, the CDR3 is TGTGCCAGCAGCGTAGGAGCGGGGGTGTCAGGTGATGAGCAGTTCTTC.

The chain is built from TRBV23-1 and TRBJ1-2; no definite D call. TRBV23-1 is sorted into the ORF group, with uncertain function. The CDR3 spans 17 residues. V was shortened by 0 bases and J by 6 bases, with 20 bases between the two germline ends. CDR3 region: CASSQSWGGTSEDGYTF. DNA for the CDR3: TGCGCCAGCAGTCAATCGTGGGGTGGTACGTCAGAGGATGGCTACACCTTC.

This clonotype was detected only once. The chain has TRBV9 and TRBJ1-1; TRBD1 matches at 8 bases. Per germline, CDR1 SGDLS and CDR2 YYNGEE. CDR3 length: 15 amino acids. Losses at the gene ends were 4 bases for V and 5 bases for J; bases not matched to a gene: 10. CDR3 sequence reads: CASSSNPRTGTEAFF. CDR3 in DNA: TGTGCCAGCAGCTCTAACCCACGGACAGGGACTGAAGCTTTCTTT.

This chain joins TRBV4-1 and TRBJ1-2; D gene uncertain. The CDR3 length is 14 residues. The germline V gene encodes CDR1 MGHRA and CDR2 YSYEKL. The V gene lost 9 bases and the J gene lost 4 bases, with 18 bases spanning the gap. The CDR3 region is CASSLGYGTYGYTF. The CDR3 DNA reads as TGCGCCAGTAGTCTCGGGTACGGCACCTATGGCTACACCTTC.

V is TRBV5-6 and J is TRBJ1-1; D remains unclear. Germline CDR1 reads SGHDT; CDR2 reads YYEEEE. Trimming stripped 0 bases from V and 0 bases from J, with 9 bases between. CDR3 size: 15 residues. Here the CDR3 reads CASSLGSNLNTEAFF. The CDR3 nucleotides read TGTGCCAGCAGCTTGGGTTCAAACTTGAACACTGAAGCTTTCTTT.